These 26 T cell receptor beta chains share one sample of origin, sequenced in a study of Siglec-9 on CD8 T cells in melanoma. The repertoire was sequenced with immunoSEQ multiplex PCR; TCRdb's copy has only in-frame clones and lacks some. The sample has 25,000 to 30,000 clones, approximately 80% seen once. The sequencing input was Siglec-9- CD8+ T cells sorted from blood. The receptors here all came from a human donor in good health.

The chain recombines TRBV11-2 with TRBJ2-7; D is possibly TRBD2 (6 bases). The CDR3 contains 14 residues. Germline assignment: CDR1 SGHAT and CDR2 FQNNGV. Trimming pared 5 bases from V and 7 bases from J, leaving 18 bases between. CDR3 DNA sequence: TGTGCCAGCAGCCTCTCCGGAGGGCCGGGTGAGCAGTACGTC. Translation: CASSLSGGPGEQYV.

The gene calls are TRBV1 and TRBJ2-7. TRBV1 is a listed pseudogene. This CDR3 comprises 12 residues. In DNA, the CDR3 is TGCACCAGCAGCCAAGATACCCCGCAGCAGTACTTC. It is translated as CTSSQDTPQQYF.

The V gene is TRBV27, the J gene TRBJ2-2; the match to TRBD2 covers 9 bases. Germline V gene sequence: CDR1 MNHEY, CDR2 SMNVEV (reference sequence). V dropped 8 bases and J dropped 2; count of bases not matched to a gene: 6. CDR3 length equals 15 residues. The CDR3 sequence is CASWGLADNTGELFF. The CDR3 DNA sequence: TGTGCCAGCTGGGGACTAGCTGATAACACCGGGGAGCTGTTTTTT.

This chain links TRBV7-6 with TRBJ2-5; the match to TRBD1 covers 8 bases. The junction had 10 bases not matched to a gene; V was cut back by 4 bases and J by 0 bases. This CDR3 comprises 17 residues. Germline CDR1 is SGHVS and CDR2 is FNYEAQ. CDR3: CASSSPRQGRYQETQYF. The CDR3 region has the DNA TGTGCCAGCAGCTCCCCTCGACAGGGGCGGTACCAAGAGACCCAGTACTTC. The full variable domain, in which reference TRBV7-6 and TRBJ2-5 provide the parts outside the CDR3, is GAGVSQSPRYKVTKRGQDVALRCDPISGHVSLYWYRQALGQGPEFLTYFNYEAQQDKSGLPNDRFSAERPEGSISTLTIQRTEQRDSAMYRCASSSPRQGRYQETQYFGPGTRLLVL.

The CDR3 protein is CASMDGGGRYNEQFF. CDR3 bases: TGTGCCAGCATGGACGGGGGGGGGCGCTACAATGAGCAGTTCTTC. The gene calls are TRBV27 and TRBJ2-1, with 8 bases lining up with TRBD2. There are 15 residues in the CDR3. Looked up from germline, CDR1 is MNHEY and CDR2 is SMNVEV (reference sequence). V was clipped by 7 bases and J by 3 bases; unmatched bases: 8.

The rearrangement links TRBV5-1 to TRBJ2-1; D perhaps matches TRBD2 (6 bases). The CDR3 is 17 amino acids. The germline V and J ends were trimmed by 0 bases and 0 bases, with 13 bases remaining between them. Germline CDR1 SGHRS, CDR2 YFSETQ. CDR3 in amino acids: CASSLVWRGSSYNEQFF. The DNA for the CDR3 is TGCGCCAGCAGCTTGGTTTGGCGGGGAAGCTCCTACAATGAGCAGTTCTTC. The full variable domain, with the rest looked up from reference TRBV5-1 and TRBJ2-1, is KAGVTQTPRYLIKTRGQQVTLSCSPISGHRSVSWYQQTPGQGLQFLFEYFSETQRNKGNFPGRFSGRQFSNSRSEMNVSTLELGDSALYLCASSLVWRGSSYNEQFFGPGTRLTVL.

The chain employs TRBV28 and TRBJ2-7; tentative D call: TRBD1 (6 bases). Trimming removed 1 base at V and 5 bases at J, with 12 bases between. CDR1 is MDHEN, CDR2 SYDVKM, per germline. CDR3 length equals 14 residues. CDR3 residues: CASSLSTGFHEQYV. DNA of the CDR3: TGTGCCAGCAGTTTATCGACAGGTTTCCACGAGCAGTACGTC.

V and J are TRBV27 and TRBJ2-3, with D perhaps TRBD1 (5 bases). This CDR3 has 16 residues. Per the germline V gene, CDR1 is MNHEY and CDR2 is SMNVEV (reference sequence). V lost 3 bases, J lost 2 bases, and 15 bases lay in between. CDR3 sequence reads: CASSFSAGPYTDTQYF. CDR3 sequence (DNA): TGTGCCAGCAGTTTCTCCGCAGGGCCGTACACAGATACGCAGTATTTT.

The rearrangement joins TRBV28 to TRBJ2-7; D is uncertain. The CDR3 loop spans 13 amino acids. Trimming left V 2 bases short and J 2 bases short, with 7 bases between. Germline assignment: CDR1 MDHEN and CDR2 SYDVKM. CDR3 sequence: CASSLRGPYEQYF. The CDR3 DNA is TGTGCCAGCAGTTTACGAGGCCCCTACGAGCAGTACTTC.

This clone was seen a few times. This rearrangement joins TRBV7-2 to TRBJ1-1; D uncertain. Trimming took 4 bases from V and 1 from J, leaving 13 bases between them. The CDR3 runs 15 residues. Germline V gene data show CDR1 as SGHTA and CDR2 as FQGNSA. This CDR3 reads CASSSYPNPNTEAFF. Here the CDR3 DNA reads TGTGCCAGCAGCTCGTACCCAAACCCGAACACTGAAGCTTTCTTT.

A single count supports this clone. J is TRBJ2-7 and V is TRBV23-1; TRBD1 matches 9 bases. TRBV23-1 is an ORF; its function is uncertain. V lost 6 bases and J lost 2; bases outside the gene matches: 8. This CDR3 has 15 residues. CDR3 protein: CASSPAGTGTYEQYV. CDR3 coding DNA: TGCGCCAGCAGCCCCGCCGGGACAGGGACCTACGAGCAGTACGTC.

This clone was found once. The chain recombines TRBV27 with TRBJ2-3, with 8 bases fitting TRBD2. CDR1 and CDR2 (germline): MNHEY, SMNVEV (reference sequence). The V gene end was trimmed by 2 bases and the J gene end by 0 bases; junction bases not matched to a gene: 1. The length of the CDR3 is 15 residues. The CDR3 region is CASSLIAGSTDTQYF. CDR3 coding DNA: TGTGCCAGCAGTTTAATAGCGGGGAGCACAGATACGCAGTATTTT.

This clone was found a few times. This chain links TRBV11-1 with TRBJ1-1; D gene unclear. The V end was cut by 3 bases, the J end by 4 bases, with 12 bases between. The CDR3 totals 14 residues. CDR1 is SGHAT, CDR2 FQDESV, per germline (reference sequence). The CDR3: CASSLNLLGTEAFF. The CDR3 nucleotides read TGTGCCAGCAGCTTGAACCTACTCGGCACTGAAGCTTTCTTT.

This clone has only a few counts. The J gene is TRBJ2-7, the V gene TRBV6-1, with 7 bases identical to TRBD1. V gave up 2 bases and J gave up 2 bases; unmatched junction bases: 6. CDR1 is MNHNS and CDR2 is SASEGT in the germline V gene. The CDR3 extends over 15 amino acids. CDR3 loop: CASSELRQGPYEQYV. The DNA of the CDR3 is TGTGCCAGCAGTGAATTGAGACAGGGACCCTACGAGCAGTACGTC.

V is TRBV6-1 and J is TRBJ2-3; D perhaps matches TRBD1 (5 bases). Germline V CDR1 and CDR2: MNHNS, SASEGT. Trimming pared 3 bases from V and 4 bases from J, leaving 8 bases between. CDR3 length: 13 residues. CDR3 nucleotides: TGTGCCAGCAGTGACACAGGCCCAGATACGCAGTATTTT. Protein sequence: CASSDTGPDTQYF.

The chain links TRBV7-2 to TRBJ2-3; TRBD1 or TRBD2 may be the D gene (5 bases each). CDR3 length equals 16 residues. Trimming took off 5 bases at V and 4 bases at J, with 19 bases between the two ends. From germline, CDR1 is SGHTA and CDR2 FQGNSA. CDR3: CASSQPGPRRPDTQYF. DNA for the CDR3: TGTGCCAGCAGCCAACCGGGACCCAGACGCCCAGATACGCAGTATTTT.

The V gene is TRBV5-1, the J gene TRBJ2-1; tentative D call: TRBD1 (6 bases). Trimming pared 4 bases from V and 0 bases from J, leaving 11 bases between. This CDR3 has 15 residues. Per the germline V gene, CDR1 is SGHRS and CDR2 is YFSETQ. The DNA for the CDR3 is TGCGCCAGCAGCCCAGACAGGAGCTCCTACAATGAGCAGTTCTTC. Translating gives CASSPDRSSYNEQFF.

The genes are TRBV27 and TRBJ2-5; 12 nucleotides match TRBD2. Germline lookup yields CDR1 MNHEY and CDR2 SMNVEV (reference sequence). The CDR3 is 17 residues long. V shed 5 bases and J 0 bases; nucleotides not matched to a gene: 7. The CDR3 here is CASSALAGGRNQETQYF. The DNA for the CDR3 is TGTGCCAGCAGTGCCCTAGCGGGAGGGAGAAACCAAGAGACCCAGTACTTC.

The chain combines TRBV9 with TRBJ2-3; D may be TRBD1 or TRBD2 (5 bases each). Looked up from germline, CDR1 is SGDLS and CDR2 is YYNGEE. The CDR3 runs to 14 residues. Trimming stripped 2 bases from V and 1 base from J, with 8 bases between. The CDR3 bases are TGTGCCAGCAGCGTCGGGGCCGGCACAGATACGCAGTATTTT. This gives the protein CASSVGAGTDTQYF.

V usage is TRBV5-4 and J usage is TRBJ1-1; the D is unclear. Germline assignment: CDR1 SGHNT and CDR2 YYREEE (reference sequence). The V gene lost 4 bases and the J gene lost 5 bases, with 18 bases spanning the gap. The CDR3 extends over 15 amino acids. The CDR3 DNA sequence: TGTGCCAGCAGCCAGGCCCCCGGGTTCGTGACTGAAGCTTTCTTT. This sequence encodes CASSQAPGFVTEAFF.

This rearrangement joins TRBV11-1 to TRBJ2-2; TRBD1 is a possible D gene (5 bases). This CDR3 is 15 amino acids long. Trimming shortened V by 1 base and J by 5 bases, and 11 bases separated the two germline ends. Germline V gene lookup returns CDR1 SGHAT and CDR2 FQDESV (reference sequence). CDR3 region: CASSLGLGVTGELFF. CDR3 in DNA: TGTGCCAGCAGCTTAGGTCTAGGGGTTACCGGGGAGCTGTTTTTT.

This clone came up a few times. V is TRBV7-9 and J is TRBJ1-2; 10 nucleotides agree with TRBD1. The CDR3 sequence is 15 residues long. The V and J ends lost 3 bases and 6 bases, in that order; junction bases with no gene match: 7. Germline V gene lookup returns CDR1 SEHNR and CDR2 FQNEAQ (reference sequence). CDR3 protein: CASSFQGQGSHGYTF. DNA for the CDR3: TGTGCCAGCAGCTTCCAGGGACAGGGGTCTCATGGCTACACCTTC.

The chain has TRBV9 and TRBJ2-1; 9 bases are a match to TRBD2. CDR1 and CDR2 (germline): SGDLS, YYNGEE. This CDR3 contains 17 residues. The trim removed 3 bases at V and 0 bases at J, leaving 7 bases unmatched. CDR3 bases: TGTGCCAGCAGCGCGCTCCTTAGCGGGAGCTCCTACAATGAGCAGTTCTTC. Its translation: CASSALLSGSSYNEQFF.

CDR3: CASSPRGGTNQPQHF. The CDR3 DNA sequence: TGTGCCAGTAGCCCCAGGGGAGGCACCAATCAGCCCCAGCATTTT. The chain joins TRBV19 to TRBJ1-5; a possible D gene is TRBD1 (6 bases). The V gene lost 6 bases and the J gene lost 3 bases, with 15 bases spanning the gap. Germline V gene data show CDR1 as LNHDA and CDR2 as SQIVND (reference sequence). The CDR3 sequence is 15 residues long. Based on the CDR3 plus reference TRBV19 and TRBJ1-5, the full variable domain is DGGITQSPKYLFRKEGQNVTLSCEQNLNHDAMYWYRQDPGQGLRLIYYSQIVNDFQKGDIAEGYSVSREKKESFPLTVTSAQKNPTAFYLCASSPRGGTNQPQHFGDGTRLSIL.

This sequence joins TRBV27 and TRBJ2-2; possible D gene TRBD1, 5 bases. The germline CDR1 and CDR2 sequences are MNHEY and SMNVEV (reference sequence). The CDR3 spans 16 residues. V dropped 4 bases and J dropped 3 bases, with 15 bases sitting between them. The CDR3 sequence is CASSSLQVGDTGELFF. The DNA for the CDR3 is TGTGCCAGCAGTTCCCTACAGGTTGGGGACACCGGGGAGCTGTTTTTT.

The chain recombines TRBV29-1 with TRBJ2-6, with D possibly being TRBD1 (6 bases). The V gene's germline CDR1 is SQVTM and CDR2 ANQGSEA. V shed 1 base and J shed 0 bases, with 10 bases lying between them. There are 16 residues in the CDR3. CDR3 in amino acids: CSVEGGTSSGANVLTF. CDR3 nucleotide sequence: TGCAGCGTTGAAGGGGGGACAAGCTCTGGGGCCAACGTCCTGACTTTC.